This TCR beta chain was captured in a study of shared clonotypes between healthy human individuals. Findings and caveats of the study: Investigators expected sequencing depth to affect clonotype sharing among donors. For naive CD4 cells, roughly 4.6% of clonotypes were shared across four donors. A generally larger estimated richness was seen in naive subsets than in memory subsets.

Naivety among CD8 cells was defined by CD45RO negativity and positive CCR7 selection, thereby excluding terminally differentiated effector memory CD45RA+ cells. Per the original data handling: Filtering differed because ImmunoSEQ produced junction-only sequences that carried no quality scores. TCRdb's copy holds only in-frame clones and misses some; the assay was immunoSEQ multiplex PCR. The V and J calls and clone size come from that table; D and trimming were worked out from the DNA. The repertoire holds about 2.1 million clones, with around 93% as singletons. As regards this clone: Antigen: not known.

CDR1 SGHDT and CDR2 YYEEEE come from the germline V gene. The CDR3 is 13 amino acids. The ends were cut back, 2 bases at V and 4 bases at J, with 9 bases in the middle. The chain has TRBV5-6 and TRBJ1-2, with D hard to call. The sequenced sample consisted of naive CD8+ T cells from PBMCs. This sequence was found in a man aged 18 to 30 in good health. Some clones in this sample may be carry-over from other donors' samples. DNA for the CDR3: TGTGCCAGCAGCTTAGAGATTACCTATGGCTACACCTTC. Its translation is CASSLEITYGYTF.